The 17 T cell receptor beta chains below all came from one sample that was sequenced in a study of T-cell reconstitution after alpha-beta-depleted transplantation in children. Library preparation (for TCRbeta) was performed with unique molecular identifiers. TCRdb used MiXCR to reprocess the PCR reads, holding one entry per CDR3 protein. Of about 600,000 distinct CDR3 sequences listed, over 9.5% were seen once; the top ten hold 4% to 5%. Sequencing was performed on PBMCs from the stem cell graft donor, taken from the stem cell graft. The receptors were gathered from a human donor who donated a stem cell graft to a child with acute myeloid leukemia.

This chain links TRBV18 with TRBJ1-1; D unclear. Germline-derived CDR1 and CDR2 are KGHSH and LQKENI. The CDR3 runs to 15 residues. V lost 4 bases and J lost 5, with 17 bases in between. The CDR3 here is CASSLSGLTATEAFF. The DNA of the CDR3 is TGTGCCAGCTCACTTTCCGGGTTGACGGCGACTGAAGCTTTCTTT.

J is TRBJ2-7 and V is TRBV6-2 or TRBV6-3, with 7 bases fitting TRBD2. Per the germline V gene, CDR1 is MNHEY and CDR2 is SVGEGT. This CDR3 has 12 residues. The ends lost 8 bases at V and 2 bases at J; junction bases unmatched: 3. The CDR3 region has the DNA TGTGCCAGCGGCGGGAGCCCCTACGAGCAGTACTTC. This gives the protein CASGGSPYEQYF.

The chain couples TRBV5-1 to TRBJ2-1, with a possible D match to TRBD1 (6 bases). V was shortened by 8 bases and J by 5 bases, with 23 bases between the two germline ends. The germline V gene has CDR1 SGHRS and CDR2 YFSETQ. This CDR3 comprises 16 residues. CDR3 region: CASNPGQTNGNNEQFF. CDR3 bases: TGCGCCAGTAATCCGGGACAAACGAACGGGAACAATGAGCAGTTCTTC.

This rearrangement joins TRBV2 to TRBJ2-7; 8 nucleotides match TRBD2. The J segment lost 7 bases and the V segment lost 6 bases, leaving 8 bases of the junction unmatched. Germline lookup yields CDR1 SNHLY and CDR2 FYNNEI. The CDR3 consists of 13 residues. For the CDR3, the DNA is TGTGCCAGCAGAGGACTAGCCGGCCGGGAGCAGTACTTC. It specifies CASRGLAGREQYF.

This clonotype was observed a few times. The chain recombines TRBV11-2 with TRBJ2-1; tentatively, D is TRBD2 (6 bases). Looked up from germline, CDR1 is SGHAT and CDR2 is FQNNGV. The CDR3 has 16 residues. V gave up 5 bases and J gave up 5 bases, with 19 bases separating them. CDR3 sequence reads: CASSPRLRGSHNEQFF. In DNA, the CDR3 is TGTGCCAGCAGCCCCCGACTCCGGGGGAGCCACAATGAGCAGTTCTTC.

This clonotype has just a few counts. V usage is TRBV30 and J usage is TRBJ2-7, with no clear D. The CDR3 runs 12 residues. CDR1 GTSNPN and CDR2 SVGIG come from the germline V gene (reference sequence). Trimming cost V 0 bases and J 10 bases, with 13 bases left between them. CDR3 nucleotide sequence: TGTGCCTGGAGTGTACTCGATAGGAATCAGTACTTC. Translated: CAWSVLDRNQYF.

This clonotype was seen repeatedly, ten times or more. The rearrangement links TRBV25-1 to TRBJ2-7; either TRBD1 or TRBD2 may supply D (6 bases each). The CDR3 has 16 residues. The germline gives CDR1 MGHDK, CDR2 SYGVNS. V gave up 6 bases and J gave up 3 bases, with 21 bases separating them. CDR3 amino acids: CASRQRRGSPVYEQYF. CDR3 bases: TGTGCCAGCAGACAGAGGAGGGGGAGCCCAGTCTACGAGCAGTACTTC.

This clonotype has a handful of counts. V gene TRBV20-1 combines with J gene TRBJ2-1; TRBD2 matches at 7 bases. J lost 5 bases, V lost 4 bases, and 8 bases had no gene match. This CDR3 is 14 amino acids long. Germline-derived CDR1 and CDR2 are DFQATT and SNEGSKA (reference sequence). The CDR3 region has the DNA TGCAGTGCTAATACCGCGGGAGTGGACAATGAGCAGTTCTTC. Encoded protein: CSANTAGVDNEQFF.

The chain has TRBV18 and TRBJ2-7; TRBD2 might be the D (6 bases). Between the trimmed V and J ends, which lost 2 bases and 2 bases, there was a span of 10 bases. This CDR3 spans 14 amino acids. Germline V gene lookup returns CDR1 KGHSH and CDR2 LQKENI. The CDR3 here is CASSPGRRAYEQYF. The CDR3 nucleotides are TGTGCCAGCTCACCAGGGAGGAGAGCCTACGAGCAGTACTTC.

The CDR3 DNA follows: TGTGCCAGCAGTTCGCTGGGACAGGCCCGCTCTGGGGCCAACGTCCTGACTTTC. This translates into CASSSLGQARSGANVLTF. The genes are TRBV28 and TRBJ2-6, with 8 positions matching TRBD1. CDR3 length: 18 residues. Germline V gene sequence: CDR1 MDHEN, CDR2 SYDVKM. The J segment lost 0 bases and the V segment lost 4 bases, leaving 8 bases of the junction unmatched.

This clonotype was picked up many times. V usage is TRBV7-2 and J usage is TRBJ2-5; TRBD2 matches 7 bases. Germline CDR1 and CDR2: SGHTA and FQGNSA. V lost 4 bases to trimming and J lost 5 bases; unmatched junction nucleotides: 1. The CDR3 runs 12 residues. The CDR3, as DNA: TGTGCCAGCAGCTGGCGGGGGGAGACCCAGTACTTC. Translated: CASSWRGETQYF.

The V call is TRBV9, the J call TRBJ2-7; TRBD1 agrees at 7 bases. J gave up 2 bases and V 3 bases, and 8 bases lay outside the gene matches. The germline V gene has CDR1 SGDLS and CDR2 YYNGEE. The CDR3 is 15 amino acids. In DNA form, the CDR3 reads TGTGCCAGCAGCGCTAATACAGGGGTCACCTACGAGCAGTACTTC. Residues: CASSANTGVTYEQYF.

The sample holds many counts of this clonotype. The gene calls are TRBV10-3 and TRBJ2-1, with 11 bases fitting TRBD2. Per germline, CDR1 ENHRY and CDR2 SYGVKD. The V gene end was trimmed by 2 bases and the J gene end by 10 bases; junction bases not matched to a gene: 4. CDR3 length equals 14 residues. The CDR3 DNA sequence: TGTGCCATCAGTGAGACCGGGACTAGCGGAGAGCAGTTCTTC. Its protein product is CAISETGTSGEQFF.

This clonotype was detected only a few times. This chain joins TRBV5-1 and TRBJ2-7; no clear D. The CDR3 runs 12 residues. Per the germline V gene, CDR1 is SGHRS and CDR2 is YFSETQ. Trimming shortened V by 3 bases and J by 6 bases, and 10 bases separated the two germline ends. This CDR3 is CASSSLGIEQYF. The CDR3 nucleotides read TGCGCCAGCAGCTCTTTGGGGATCGAGCAGTACTTC.

This clonotype came up many times. The rearrangement uses TRBV12-3 or TRBV12-4 and TRBJ2-7; D is uncertain. Trimming pared 5 bases from V and 3 bases from J, leaving 8 bases between. The CDR3 totals 12 residues. The CDR3 spells CASSMSDYEQYF. In DNA form, the CDR3 reads TGTGCCAGCAGTATGTCCGACTACGAGCAGTACTTC.

The V call is TRBV20-1, the J call TRBJ1-5, with D possibly matching TRBD1 (5 bases). Trimming took off 2 bases at V and 7 bases at J, with 18 bases between the two ends. This CDR3 has 15 residues. Germline loops: CDR1 DFQATT, CDR2 SNEGSKA (reference sequence). CDR3 sequence reads: CSARHLSDSHQPQHF. CDR3 nucleotide sequence: TGCAGTGCTAGACACCTATCAGACAGCCACCAGCCCCAGCATTTT.

The chain carries TRBV20-1 and TRBJ2-5; D unresolved. Germline lookup yields CDR1 DFQATT and CDR2 SNEGSKA (reference sequence). The CDR3 has 16 amino acids. V lost 0 bases to trimming and J lost 1 base, with 15 bases between them. The CDR3 region has the DNA TGCAGTGCTAGAGATCAACTCGGTTGGGGCCAAGAGACCCAGTACTTC. Translating gives CSARDQLGWGQETQYF.